A single sample gave rise to the 6 T cell receptor beta chains below, sequenced in a study of patients and donors after allogeneic stem cell transplantation. TCRdb re-called the RT-PCR reads through MiXCR, storing one row per CDR3 protein. The sample lists tens of thousands of distinct CDR3 sequences, around 7% occurring once. Material for sequencing was blood, either unsorted or a sorted T cell fraction (not recorded which). The receptors were sampled from a human donor who was either an allogeneic HSCT recipient or a stem cell or donor lymphocyte infusion donor (not recorded which). It is not recorded whose cells these are; they may come from a transplant donor.

This clonotype has at least ten counts. V gene TRBV24-1 combines with J gene TRBJ1-5; the D is unclear. V gave up 1 base and J gave up 6 bases, with 9 bases separating them. CDR3 length equals 14 residues. Germline assignment: CDR1 KGHDR and CDR2 SFDVKD. DNA of the CDR3: TGTGCCACCAGTGATTTCTCAGCAACTCAGCCCCAGCATTTT. Translated: CATSDFSATQPQHF.

The table lists this clonotype with many counts. The V gene is TRBV28, the J gene TRBJ1-2; TRBD1 is a possible D gene (5 bases). V lost 6 bases to trimming and J lost 7 bases, with 15 bases between them. The CDR3 spans 13 residues. Germline CDR1 reads MDHEN; CDR2 reads SYDVKM. As DNA, the CDR3 is TGTGCCAGCAGCCCACACCCCGGGGCTGGCTACACCTTC. Its protein product is CASSPHPGAGYTF.

The rearrangement uses TRBV7-3 and TRBJ2-3; D possibly corresponds to TRBD1 (5 bases). The CDR3 contains 16 residues. Germline values: CDR1 SGHTA, CDR2 FQGTGA. V was pared by 0 bases and J by 2 bases, with 12 bases between. The chain's CDR3 is CASSLTQTVPTDTQYF. As DNA, the CDR3 is TGTGCCAGCAGCTTAACCCAGACAGTTCCCACAGATACGCAGTATTTT.

Ten or more counts support this clonotype. This chain links TRBV12-3 or TRBV12-4 with TRBJ1-5; D not certain. V dropped 6 bases and J dropped 6 bases, with 12 bases sitting between them. The CDR3 sequence is 13 residues long. CDR3: CASSLLGGQPQHF. CDR3 DNA sequence: TGTGCCAGCAGCTTGCTAGGAGGTCAGCCCCAGCATTTT.

This clonotype was detected only a few times. The chain couples TRBV25-1 to TRBJ2-3, with D possibly TRBD1 on 5 matching bases. Trimming removed 0 bases from V and 1 base from J, with 11 bases in between. The V gene's germline CDR1 is MGHDK and CDR2 SYGVNS. The CDR3 extends over 16 amino acids. CDR3 DNA: TGTGCCAGCAGTGAATATTGGCAGGGCGGCACAGATACGCAGTATTTT. Translated: CASSEYWQGGTDTQYF.

In its sample, this clonotype was seen many times. This chain links TRBV20-1 with TRBJ2-7, with 10 bases that match TRBD2. The germline V gene encodes CDR1 DFQATT and CDR2 SNEGSKA (reference sequence). The length of the CDR3 is 16 residues. With 6 bases clipped from V and 3 bases from J, the junction kept 14 bases outside the gene matches. In DNA form, the CDR3 reads TGCAGTGCCTTAGGGCCTAGCGGGAGTAACGGCTACGAGCAGTACTTC. Translated: CSALGPSGSNGYEQYF.